Listed here are 6 T cell receptor beta chains from one sample, sequenced in a study of Graves' ophthalmopathy and Graves' hyperthyroidism. The authors amplified TCR beta CDR3 regions, and they did so from RNA transcripts for repertoire sequencing. In the first round, RT-PCR was carried out with HTBI primers, and a multiplex PCR formed the second round. TCRdb fed the multiplex PCR reads into MiXCR, producing one record per CDR3 protein. This table has 400,000 to 450,000 distinct CDR3 sequences, over 20% appearing once. Sequenced: peripheral blood. The source is a young woman with stable Graves' hyperthyroidism.

This clonotype has a count of ten or more. The rearrangement links TRBV9 to TRBJ2-7; D is unclear. This CDR3 comprises 14 residues. The ends were cut back, 0 bases at V and 1 base at J, with 8 bases in the middle. Germline-derived CDR1 and CDR2 are SGDLS and YYNGEE. Here the CDR3 DNA reads TGTGCCAGCAGCGTAGAAGGTCAGTCCTACGAGCAGTACTTC. This sequence encodes CASSVEGQSYEQYF.

Many counts were recorded for this clonotype. The chain couples TRBV28 to TRBJ2-7; D remains ambiguous. CDR3 length: 13 residues. V lost 3 bases, J lost 2 bases, and 8 bases lay in between. Germline CDR1 MDHEN, CDR2 SYDVKM. CDR3 sequence: CASSFISPYEQYF. As DNA, the CDR3 is TGTGCCAGCAGTTTTATCAGCCCCTACGAGCAGTACTTC.

This clonotype showed up just a few times. The chain employs TRBV20-1 and TRBJ2-2; 10 bases map to TRBD2. V trimming: 3 bases; J trimming: 2 bases; junction bases outside the gene matches: 9. The germline CDR1 and CDR2 sequences are DFQATT and SNEGSKA (reference sequence). There are 17 residues in the CDR3. Written as DNA, the CDR3 is TGCAGTGCTAGCTCGCCTAGCGGGAGAATAAACACCGGGGAGCTGTTTTTT. Amino acids: CSASSPSGRINTGELFF.

This clonotype was seen many times. The CDR3 DNA follows: TGCAGTGCTAGAGATAGGATGGCCTCGAGGGCCGGGGAGCTGTTTTTT. It yields the protein CSARDRMASRAGELFF. The J gene is TRBJ2-2, the V gene TRBV20-1; D is possibly TRBD2 (5 bases). The CDR3 runs to 16 residues. Germline lookup yields CDR1 DFQATT and CDR2 SNEGSKA (reference sequence). The V end was cut by 0 bases, the J end by 6 bases, with 17 bases between.

V is TRBV28 and J is TRBJ2-7; no reliable D call. V lost 3 bases, J lost 6 bases, and 6 bases lay in between. Germline-derived CDR1 and CDR2 are MDHEN and SYDVKM. CDR3 length: 11 amino acids. DNA for the CDR3: TGTGCCAGCAGTTTCAGGCCCGAGCAGTACTTC. Translating gives CASSFRPEQYF. The full variable domain, completed using reference TRBV28 and TRBJ2-7, is DVKVTQSSRYLVKRTGEKVFLECVQDMDHENMFWYRQDPGLGLRLIYFSYDVKMKEKGDIPEGYSVSREKKERFSLILESASTNQTSMYLCASSFRPEQYFGPGTRLTVT.

This clonotype has just a few counts. This sequence joins TRBV5-1 and TRBJ2-7, with 9 bases identical to TRBD2. Trimming cost V 4 bases and J 2 bases; bases outside gene matches: 7. Germline V gives CDR1 SGHRS, CDR2 YFSETQ. CDR3 length equals 15 residues. CDR3 sequence reads: CASSLSGRTTYEQYF. The CDR3, as DNA: TGCGCCAGCAGCCTCAGCGGGAGGACCACCTACGAGCAGTACTTC.